This T cell receptor beta chain was captured by sequencing in a study of blood T cell repertoires in COVID-19. TCRdb's table, derived via immunoSEQ multiplex PCR, lists solely in-frame clones and lacks some. The sample yields about 120,000 clones, over 60% seen once. Material: peripheral blood. This receptor was identified in a man between 65 and 80 years old with acute or convalescent COVID-19.

The CDR3 nucleotides are TGTGCCAGCAGTCCCCGACAGGGGGTAAGGGAGAACACTGAAGCTTTCTTT. Encoded protein: CASSPRQGVRENTEAFF. This chain joins TRBV28 and TRBJ1-1; 9 bases are shared with TRBD1. This CDR3 comprises 17 residues. Germline assignment: CDR1 MDHEN and CDR2 SYDVKM. Trimming removed 5 bases from V and 1 base from J; junction bases left unmatched: 11.